The entry below gives a single TCR beta chain sequence along with its context. The record originates from a study of blood T cell repertoires in COVID-19. As for the study in general: The United States, Italy and Spain supplied acute and convalescent COVID-19 samples. PBMCs, B-cell-depleted T cells, or T cells provided the cDNA or gDNA that made up the material.

In the study's own analysis: Amplification of reference gene primers provided the estimated nucleated cell counts. Sequencing used immunoSEQ multiplex PCR; TCRdb keeps in-frame clones, though not all of them. The DNA was the basis for D and trimming; V, J and clone size are from that table. Among 90,000 to 110,000 clones listed, 81% were seen once. The CDR3 has 12 residues. V shed 4 bases and J shed 5 bases, with 9 bases lying between them. Germline V gene sequence: CDR1 SGHDT, CDR2 YYEEEE. The chain is built from TRBV5-6 and TRBJ1-2, with D perhaps TRBD1 (5 bases). The sequencing sample was made of peripheral blood. This TCR was sampled from a man older than 75 with acute or convalescent COVID-19. The CDR3, as DNA: TGTGCCAGCAGCGGGGCGAGTTATGGCTACACCTTC. It translates to CASSGASYGYTF. Based on the CDR3 plus reference TRBV5-6 and TRBJ1-2, the full variable domain is DAGVTQSPTHLIKTRGQQVTLRCSPKSGHDTVSWYQQALGQGPQFIFQYYEEEERQRGNFPDRFSGHQFPNYSSELNVNALLLGDSALYLCASSGASYGYTFGSGTRLTVV.